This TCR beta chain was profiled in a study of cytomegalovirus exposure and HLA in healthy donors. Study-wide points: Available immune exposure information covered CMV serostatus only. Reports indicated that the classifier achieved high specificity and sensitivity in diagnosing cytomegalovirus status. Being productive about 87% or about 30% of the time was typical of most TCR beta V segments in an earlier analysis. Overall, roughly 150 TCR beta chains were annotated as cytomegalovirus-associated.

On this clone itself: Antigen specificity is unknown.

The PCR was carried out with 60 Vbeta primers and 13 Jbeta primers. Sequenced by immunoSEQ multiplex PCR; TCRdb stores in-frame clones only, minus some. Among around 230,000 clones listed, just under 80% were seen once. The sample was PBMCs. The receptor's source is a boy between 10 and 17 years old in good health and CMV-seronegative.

As DNA, the CDR3 is TGCGCCAGCAGCACCACAGGGGGACTGCCTGGAAACACCATATATTTT. Protein: CASSTTGGLPGNTIYF. The chain employs TRBV5-1 and TRBJ1-3, with 8 bases that match TRBD1. J gave up 2 bases and V 4 bases, and 8 bases lay outside the gene matches. The CDR3 is made up of 16 amino acids. Per the germline V gene, CDR1 is SGHRS and CDR2 is YFSETQ.